This T cell receptor (beta chain) was documented in a study of T cell responses to AZD1222 COVID-19 vaccine. Study in general: Pooled samples include second doses given at about 4 or 12 weeks.

Note on this clone: What it binds is unknown.

Study results and limitations: Only a handful of AZD1222 recipients, roughly 6 in all, had baseline seropositivity. Donors were largely white British and mainly female; clonal diversity was possibly underestimated. As reported, nearly half of all spike-specific TCRs target variant regions that are unmutated.

The table came from immunoSEQ multiplex PCR; TCRdb's copy has only in-frame clones and leaves some out. The table records 200,000 to 300,000 clones, 85% to 95% of them present only once. The CDR3 sequence is 18 residues long. Germline V gene data show CDR1 as LGHDT and CDR2 as YNNKEL (reference sequence). J gave up 4 bases and V 4 bases, and 13 bases lay outside the gene matches. Specimen: peripheral blood, collected on day 0 of AZD1222 vaccination. This receptor was obtained from an adult in good health. V and J are TRBV3-1 (or the pseudogene TRBV3-2) and TRBJ2-1, with 10 bases that match TRBD1. The chain's CDR3 is CASSPTGGLAYLYNEQFF. The CDR3 DNA reads as TGTGCCAGCAGCCCGACAGGGGGCTTGGCCTACCTGTACAATGAGCAGTTCTTC.